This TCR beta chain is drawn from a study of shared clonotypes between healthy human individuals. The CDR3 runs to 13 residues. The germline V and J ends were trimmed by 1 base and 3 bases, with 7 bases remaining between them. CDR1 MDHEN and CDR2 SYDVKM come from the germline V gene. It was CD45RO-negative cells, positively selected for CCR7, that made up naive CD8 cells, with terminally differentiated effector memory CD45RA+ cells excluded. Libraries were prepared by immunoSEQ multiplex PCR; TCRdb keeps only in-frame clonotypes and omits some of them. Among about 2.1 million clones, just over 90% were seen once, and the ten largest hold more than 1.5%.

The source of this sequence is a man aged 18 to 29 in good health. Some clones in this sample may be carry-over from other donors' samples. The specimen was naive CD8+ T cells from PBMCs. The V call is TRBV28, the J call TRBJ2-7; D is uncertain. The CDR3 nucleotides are TGTGCCAGCAGTTTATTTGTGGGCTACGAGCAGTACTTC. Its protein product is CASSLFVGYEQYF.